This T cell receptor beta chain was sequenced during a study of graft-versus-host responses after intestinal transplantation. Germline lookup yields CDR1 SGHDT and CDR2 YYEEEE. CDR3 length: 12 residues. Between the trimmed V and J ends, which lost 9 bases and 0 bases, there was a span of 6 bases. As regards this clone: Its antigen is undetermined.

Study conclusions and caveats: Recipient marrow harbored GvH clones, some of which surfaced first in ileum or blood.

TCRdb's table, derived via immunoSEQ multiplex PCR, lists solely in-frame clones and lacks some. Of tens of thousands of clones detected, roughly 95% appear once; the ten largest clones hold approximately 0.25%. V usage is TRBV5-6 and J usage is TRBJ2-2; D is ambiguous. The receptor was derived from a human donor who was the organ donor for an intestinal transplant. This material consisted of unstimulated CD8+ T cells sorted from spleen or lymph node cells, taken before transplant. CDR3 coding DNA: TGTGCCACTACAGCGAACACCGGGGAGCTGTTTTTT. As protein: CATTANTGELFF.